Listed below are T cell receptor beta chains from one sample, sequenced in a study of early stage breast cancer tumors. Assay: immunoSEQ multiplex PCR; the TCRdb copy retains only in-frame clones and omits some. This repertoire shows under 14,000 clones, 75% to 85% found once; its top ten account for about 14%. The sequenced sample was breast tumor tissue. Every receptor here comes from a person aged 70 to 79 with breast cancer. The CDR3 runs from the conserved cysteine through the conserved F or W. D genes are given only for firm matches. Clone size is not always given. Where it is, it says once, few, many or a class for expanded clones.

clone_size: -
v_call: TRBV6-5
d_call: -
j_call: TRBJ2-2
cdr3_nt: TGTGCCAGCAGTGGCTCGAACACCGGGGAGCTGTTTTTT
cdr3_aa: CASSGSNTGELFF

clone_size: -
v_call: TRBV29-1
d_call: TRBD2
j_call: TRBJ2-1
cdr3_nt: TGCAGCGTTGAAGGGGCCGCCGCGGGGGGGGTCTACAATGAGCAGTTCTTC
cdr3_aa: CSVEGAAAGGVYNEQFF

clone_size: -
v_call: TRBV18
d_call: TRBD1
j_call: TRBJ1-1
cdr3_nt: TGTGCCAGCTCACCCGGGACAGGGGGCGCCATGAACACTGAAGCTTTCTTT
cdr3_aa: CASSPGTGGAMNTEAFF

clone_size: -
v_call: TRBV7-7
d_call: -
j_call: TRBJ2-5
cdr3_nt: TGTGCTAGCAGCTCCCCCAGAGAGACCCAGTACTTC
cdr3_aa: CASSSPRETQYF

clone_size: -
v_call: TRBV28
d_call: TRBD2
j_call: TRBJ2-5
cdr3_nt: TGTGCCAGCAGCGGCGGGAGGCCAACAGAGACCCAGTACTTC
cdr3_aa: CASSGGRPTETQYF

clone_size: -
v_call: TRBV15
d_call: -
j_call: TRBJ1-5
cdr3_nt: TGTGCCACCAGCCCCCTCGGGGGACCGAATCAGCCCCAGCATTTT
cdr3_aa: CATSPLGGPNQPQHF

clone_size: -
v_call: TRBV28
d_call: -
j_call: TRBJ2-4
cdr3_nt: TGTGCCAGCAGTTTATGGGGGGCCCGGGGCGAAAACATTCAGTACTTC
cdr3_aa: CASSLWGARGENIQYF

clone_size: -
v_call: TRBV6-5
d_call: -
j_call: TRBJ1-2
cdr3_nt: TGTGCCAGCAGCTTAGGACATTTCGGCTATGGCTACACCTTC
cdr3_aa: CASSLGHFGYGYTF

clone_size: once
v_call: TRBV5-6
d_call: -
j_call: TRBJ2-3
cdr3_nt: TGTGCCAGCAGCTTCGGCACAGATACGCAGTATTTT
cdr3_aa: CASSFGTDTQYF

clone_size: -
v_call: TRBV11-2
d_call: -
j_call: TRBJ2-3
cdr3_nt: TGTGCCAGCAGCTTATATGTAGGGGCAGATACGCAGTATTTT
cdr3_aa: CASSLYVGADTQYF

clone_size: few
v_call: TRBV29-1
d_call: TRBD1
j_call: TRBJ1-2
cdr3_nt: TGCAGCGTTCAAGGGACAGGGAGAGGTGGCTACACCTTC
cdr3_aa: CSVQGTGRGGYTF

clone_size: few
v_call: TRBV30
d_call: -
j_call: TRBJ1-2
cdr3_nt: TGTGCCTGGAGTGTATGGGGCGTAGACTATGGCTACACCTTC
cdr3_aa: CAWSVWGVDYGYTF

clone_size: -
v_call: TRBV27
d_call: -
j_call: TRBJ1-1
cdr3_nt: TGTGCCAGCAGTTTGGGGGTACAGGGCCCTGAAGCTTTCTTT
cdr3_aa: CASSLGVQGPEAFF

clone_size: -
v_call: TRBV10-1
d_call: -
j_call: TRBJ1-1
cdr3_nt: TGCGCCAGCAGTGAGTCGAGGGGGAAGAACACTGAAGCTTTCTTT
cdr3_aa: CASSESRGKNTEAFF

clone_size: -
v_call: TRBV6-5
d_call: TRBD1
j_call: TRBJ1-1
cdr3_nt: TGTGCCAGCAGACGAGGACAGGGGGCTGTGGGGGCTTTCTTT
cdr3_aa: CASRRGQGAVGAFF